The 13 T cell receptor beta chains in this list originate from one sample, sequenced in a study of shared clonotypes between healthy human individuals. The table came from immunoSEQ multiplex PCR; TCRdb's copy has only in-frame clones and leaves some out. The sample has about 980,000 clones; around three quarters are singletons. Sequencing was carried out using memory CD4+ T cells sorted from blood. Subset specified: CD45RA-negative fraction. All receptors come from a man aged 18 to 30 in good health.

V and J are TRBV29-1 and TRBJ1-1; D is undetermined. Germline V gene lookup returns CDR1 SQVTM and CDR2 ANQGSEA. This CDR3 has 9 amino acids. The V and J ends lost 4 bases and 8 bases respectively, with 5 bases between them. In nucleotides, the CDR3 is TGCAGCGTTGGGGTAGAAGCTTTCTTT. It translates to CSVGVEAFF.

V and J are TRBV5-1 and TRBJ2-3; TRBD2 aligns across 8 bases. V dropped 5 bases and J dropped 5; count of bases not matched to a gene: 10. Germline lookup yields CDR1 SGHRS and CDR2 YFSETQ. The CDR3 spans 15 residues. The CDR3 sequence: CASSREGGQKDTQYF. Here the CDR3 DNA reads TGCGCCAGCAGTCGGGAGGGGGGCCAGAAAGATACGCAGTATTTT.

The chain employs TRBV7-2 and TRBJ2-3, with 8 bases lining up with TRBD2. The germline V gene has CDR1 SGHTA and CDR2 FQGNSA. This CDR3 is built from 15 residues. Unmatched junction bases numbered 6, after V lost 1 base and J lost 6 bases. CDR3 region: CASSLDGTRSDTQYF. The DNA for the CDR3 is TGTGCCAGCAGCTTAGATGGGACTAGATCCGATACGCAGTATTTT.

This clone was counted ten times or more. V usage is TRBV25-1 and J usage is TRBJ2-1, with 14 bases identical to TRBD2. Germline loops: CDR1 MGHDK, CDR2 SYGVNS. With 4 bases clipped from V and 8 bases from J, the junction kept 7 bases outside the gene matches. There are 16 residues in the CDR3. The CDR3, as DNA: TGTGCCAGCAGTGCGGGGACTAGCGGGAGAGGCGATGAGCAGTTCTTC. Its translation: CASSAGTSGRGDEQFF.

There are a few counts of this clone. This chain connects TRBV5-5 to TRBJ2-7; 10 bases match TRBD1. The CDR3 consists of 15 residues. V trimming: 3 bases; J trimming: 1 base; junction bases outside the gene matches: 4. From germline, CDR1 is SGHKS and CDR2 YYEKEE (reference sequence). As DNA, the CDR3 is TGTGCCAGCAGCTGGGGGACAGGGGTGTCCTACGAGCAGTACTTC. Its protein product is CASSWGTGVSYEQYF.

This rearrangement joins TRBV27 to TRBJ2-7; D remains unclear. Germline CDR1 reads MNHEY; CDR2 reads SMNVEV (reference sequence). CDR3 length equals 13 residues. Trimming left V 3 bases short and J 2 bases short, with 8 bases between. The chain's CDR3 is CASSFYLAYEQYF. In nucleotides, the CDR3 is TGTGCCAGCAGTTTTTACCTCGCCTACGAGCAGTACTTC.

This chain joins TRBV19 and TRBJ2-3, with D perhaps TRBD1 or TRBD2 (6 bases each). The CDR3 has 16 amino acids. Deletions cut 6 bases from V and 2 bases from J, with 18 bases between. Germline-derived CDR1 and CDR2 are LNHDA and SQIVND (reference sequence). CDR3 nucleotide sequence: TGTGCCAGTAGGGGGATTCGTAGGGGGGCCACAGATACGCAGTATTTT. Amino acids: CASRGIRRGATDTQYF. The entire variable domain, with the rest obtained from reference TRBV19 and TRBJ2-3, is as follows: DGGITQSPKYLFRKEGQNVTLSCEQNLNHDAMYWYRQDPGQGLRLIYYSQIVNDFQKGDIAEGYSVSREKKESFPLTVTSAQKNPTAFYLCASRGIRRGATDTQYFGPGTRLTVL.

This chain connects TRBV4-3 to TRBJ2-4; 8 positions agree with TRBD1. Unmatched junction bases numbered 6, after V lost 1 base and J lost 1 base. The germline V gene has CDR1 LGHNA and CDR2 YSLEER. CDR3 length: 17 amino acids. CDR3 amino acids: CASSQGGQGEAKNIQYF. DNA for the CDR3: TGCGCCAGCAGCCAAGGAGGACAGGGAGAGGCCAAAAACATTCAGTACTTC.

This CDR3 is CASSAGQGVGMTEAFF. The DNA for the CDR3 is TGTGCCAGCAGCGCGGGACAGGGGGTGGGGATGACTGAAGCTTTCTTT. This rearrangement joins TRBV9 to TRBJ1-1; 11 bases agree with TRBD1. This CDR3 contains 16 residues. CDR1 and CDR2 from the germline V gene are SGDLS and YYNGEE. V was clipped by 3 bases and J by 5 bases; unmatched bases: 9.

This clone was picked up one time. The chain links TRBV7-8 to TRBJ2-5, with TRBD2 matching 8 bases. With V trimmed by 5 bases and J by 2 bases, 13 bases remained unmatched. The length of the CDR3 is 17 residues. Germline values: CDR1 SGHVS, CDR2 FQNEAQ. The DNA for the CDR3 is TGTGCCAGCAGCCCGACGACGGGAGGGAGCTTTCAAGAGACCCAGTACTTC. It encodes CASSPTTGGSFQETQYF.

The chain links TRBV5-1 to TRBJ2-7; D ambiguous. This CDR3 region has 13 residues. V was pared by 0 bases and J by 5 bases, with 9 bases between. Per the germline V gene, CDR1 is SGHRS and CDR2 is YFSETQ. Written as DNA, the CDR3 is TGCGCCAGCAGCTTGGTCCTTTTCGACGAGCAGTACTTC. This translates into CASSLVLFDEQYF.

A single count supports this clone. This chain connects TRBV25-1 to TRBJ2-1; unclear D gene. This CDR3 is 11 amino acids long. The germline V and J ends were trimmed by 4 bases and 10 bases, with 8 bases remaining between them. Germline V gene lookup returns CDR1 MGHDK and CDR2 SYGVNS. The chain's CDR3 is CASSGHLEQFF. CDR3 sequence (DNA): TGTGCCAGCAGTGGCCATTTGGAGCAGTTCTTC.

For this clone: Within the sample, other DNA sequences also encode this same CDR3. The chain links TRBV5-6 to TRBJ1-1; D not resolved. Germline assignment: CDR1 SGHDT and CDR2 YYEEEE. Trimming pared 1 base from V and 1 base from J, leaving 8 bases between. The CDR3 length is 14 residues. CDR3 region: CASSLYAGNTEAFF. CDR3 DNA: TGTGCCAGCAGCTTGTACGCAGGGAACACTGAAGCTTTCTTT.